This record covers a single T cell receptor beta chain. Antigen specificity is unknown. A universal primer site came from template switching; cDNA carried unique molecular identifiers. Each CDR3 protein is one row after TCRdb ran MiXCR on the 5' RACE reads. Altogether 250,000 to 350,000 distinct CDR3 sequences are present, about 8.1% being singletons, with the ten largest covering less than 2.5%. The trim removed 6 bases at V and 2 bases at J, leaving 17 bases unmatched. Germline CDR1 and CDR2: SSHAT and FNYEAQ (reference sequence). This CDR3 is 18 amino acids long. The data stem from a study of identical twins. Regarding the study as a whole: Out-of-frame TCR alpha sharing observed in monozygotic twins exceeded model estimates. High-abundance cord blood beta clonotypes had fewer insertions; memory repertoires showed none.

These data were likewise used in another study, on yellow fever vaccine responses in identical twins. This second study notes: Each twin's T cell response to the vaccine was reported to look partly convergent and partly personalized.

The J gene is TRBJ2-7, the V gene TRBV7-7; TRBD1 agrees at 9 bases. The sample taken for sequencing was memory (CD45RO+) T cells sorted from blood. The source is a woman younger than 35 in good health. CDR3 loop: CASSDTPQSWTGAYEQYF. The CDR3, as DNA: TGTGCCAGCAGTGACACCCCCCAAAGCTGGACAGGGGCCTACGAGCAGTACTTC.